This T cell receptor (beta chain) was documented in a study of cytomegalovirus exposure and HLA in healthy donors. This PCR relied on a set of 60 Vbeta primers and 13 Jbeta primers. Here immunoSEQ multiplex PCR was the method, and the copy in TCRdb shows in-frame clones only, minus some. Altogether 100,000 to 150,000 clones are present, 76% being singletons, with the ten largest covering around 2.1%. From germline, CDR1 is SNHLY and CDR2 FYNNEI. Trimming cost V 0 bases and J 4 bases, with 12 bases left between them. The CDR3 contains 15 residues. Study-wide results and caveats: Follow-up analysis found HLA locus-dependent TCR association rates, highest for DRB1 and lowest for HLA-C.

Of note for this clone: Its target is not known.

The sample comprised PBMCs. The source of this sequence is a man between 50 and 59 years old in good health and CMV-seronegative. The chain has TRBV2 and TRBJ2-5; a weak D match, TRBD2 (5 bases). The CDR3 loop is CASSEAGLEGETQYF. The DNA for the CDR3 is TGTGCCAGCAGTGAAGCTGGACTGGAAGGAGAGACCCAGTACTTC.